Presented here are 9 T cell receptor beta chains from one specimen sequenced in a study of beta chain features in type 1 diabetes. The study reverse transcribed the entire isolated RNA, so it sequenced expressed TCRB transcripts. Using immunoSEQ multiplex PCR, the repertoire was profiled, and TCRdb retains in-frame clones only, with some absent. The table shows roughly 400,000 clones, with about 15% occurring only once. Sequenced material: naive CD4+ T cells from blood. These receptors were obtained from a woman between 18 and 30 years old in good health.

This clone showed up just a few times. The sample holds other DNA sequences that translate to the same CDR3. The chain combines TRBV29-1 with TRBJ2-7; 8 positions match TRBD1. Germline loops: CDR1 SQVTM, CDR2 ANQGSEA. V shed 6 bases, J shed 3 bases, and the junction held 4 bases outside the gene matches. The CDR3 is 12 residues long. The DNA of the CDR3 is TGCAGCGTGGGGACAGGAAGCTACGAGCAGTACTTC. Translated, it gives CSVGTGSYEQYF.

This clone was seen more than once but under ten times. The J gene is TRBJ2-5, the V gene TRBV18; 7 positions agree with TRBD2. The J call is doubtful: the DNA matches TRBJ2-7 better. This CDR3 is 13 amino acids long. Germline lookup yields CDR1 KGHSH and CDR2 LQKENI. CDR3 region: CASSPGGGYEQYF. CDR3 in DNA: TGTGCCAGCTCACCTGGGGGAGGGTACGAGCAGTACTTC.

The chain uses TRBV15 and TRBJ2-1, with D possibly matching TRBD2 (5 bases). The V end was cut by 0 bases, the J end by 6 bases, with 12 bases between. This CDR3 has 15 amino acids. CDR1 and CDR2 (germline): LNHNV, YYDKDF (reference sequence). CDR3 in amino acids: CATSREEGGFNEQFF. CDR3 coding DNA: TGTGCCACCAGCAGAGAAGAGGGTGGGTTCAATGAGCAGTTCTTC.

The chain has TRBV28 and TRBJ2-5; 9 bases agree with TRBD2. Losses at the gene ends were 2 bases for V and 5 bases for J; bases not matched to a gene: 9. The CDR3 contains 16 residues. Germline loops: CDR1 MDHEN, CDR2 SYDVKM. The CDR3 DNA follows: TGTGCCAGCAGTTTAGCGGGAGGGTCCCAGAGGGAGACCCAGTACTTC. Protein product: CASSLAGGSQRETQYF.

This chain uses TRBV28 with TRBJ2-7; 7 nucleotides align to TRBD2. V trimming: 3 bases; J trimming: 4 bases; junction bases outside the gene matches: 15. The CDR3 has 17 amino acids. The germline CDR1 and CDR2 sequences are MDHEN and SYDVKM. CDR3 nucleotide sequence: TGTGCCAGCAGTTTTGCACTGAGCCGGGGGGATGGGTACGAGCAGTACTTC. Protein product: CASSFALSRGDGYEQYF.

The chain combines TRBV20-1 with TRBJ2-7; no reliable D call. Trimming removed 3 bases at V and 2 bases at J, with 2 bases between. The CDR3 length is 10 residues. Per the germline V gene, CDR1 is DFQATT and CDR2 is SNEGSKA (reference sequence). CDR3 coding DNA: TGCAGTGCTAGCACCTACGAGCAGTACTTC. Protein product: CSASTYEQYF.

This clone was seen a handful of times. The chain links TRBV4-2 to TRBJ2-1, with TRBD2 matching over 8 bases. CDR1 is LGHNA and CDR2 is YNFKEQ in the germline V gene. The V gene end was trimmed by 0 bases and the J gene end by 8 bases; junction bases not matched to a gene: 9. The CDR3 contains 16 residues. The CDR3: CASSQDMGGLAHEQFF. The CDR3 DNA reads TGTGCCAGCAGCCAAGATATGGGAGGACTAGCACATGAGCAGTTCTTC.

The chain carries TRBV7-2 and TRBJ2-3; TRBD1 agrees at 9 bases. Trimming cost V 2 bases and J 4 bases; bases outside gene matches: 4. This CDR3 region has 15 residues. Looked up from germline, CDR1 is SGHTA and CDR2 is FQGNSA. For the CDR3, the DNA is TGTGCCAGCAGCTTATTACAGGGGGCCTCAGATACGCAGTATTTT. Translating gives CASSLLQGASDTQYF.

This chain connects TRBV28 to TRBJ1-4; weak D call: TRBD1 (6 bases). The V and J ends lost 8 bases and 4 bases respectively, with 11 bases between them. Per germline, CDR1 MDHEN and CDR2 SYDVKM. This CDR3 region has 13 residues. The CDR3 loop reads CASSGQLNEKLFF. The DNA of the CDR3 is TGTGCCAGCTCAGGACAGCTTAATGAAAAACTGTTTTTT. The full variable domain, rest sourced from reference TRBV28 and TRBJ1-4, is DVKVTQSSRYLVKRTGEKVFLECVQDMDHENMFWYRQDPGLGLRLIYFSYDVKMKEKGDIPEGYSVSREKKERFSLILESASTNQTSMYLCASSGQLNEKLFFGSGTQLSVL.